The 22 T cell receptor beta chains below come from one sample, sequenced in a study of cytomegalovirus exposure and HLA in healthy donors. Primers for the PCR totalled 60 Vbeta and 13 Jbeta. Here immunoSEQ multiplex PCR was the method, and the copy in TCRdb shows in-frame clones only, minus some. Of some 100,000 clones in the sample, approximately 73% are singletons; the top ten hold 3% to 4%. What was sequenced was PBMCs. The receptors were gathered from a woman in her forties or fifties in good health and CMV-seropositive.

V is TRBV5-1 and J is TRBJ2-5; D is perhaps TRBD2 (5 bases). Germline V gives CDR1 SGHRS, CDR2 YFSETQ. The CDR3 sequence is 13 residues long. Trimming stripped 2 bases from V and 5 bases from J, with 10 bases between. DNA of the CDR3: TGCGCCAGCAGCTTCGCTAGGGAGGAGACCCAGTACTTC. It yields the protein CASSFAREETQYF. Complete variable domain (other parts from reference TRBV5-1 and TRBJ2-5): KAGVTQTPRYLIKTRGQQVTLSCSPISGHRSVSWYQQTPGQGLQFLFEYFSETQRNKGNFPGRFSGRQFSNSRSEMNVSTLELGDSALYLCASSFAREETQYFGPGTRLLVL.

This clone was seen more than once but under ten times. This rearrangement joins TRBV6-1 to TRBJ1-2; tentative D call: TRBD1 (6 bases). The germline V gene has CDR1 MNHNS and CDR2 SASEGT. Trimming removed 3 bases at V and 0 bases at J, with 14 bases between. There are 16 residues in the CDR3. DNA of the CDR3: TGTGCCAGCAGTGATCTTCGACAGGAAGCTAACTATGGCTACACCTTC. This encodes CASSDLRQEANYGYTF.

This clone was detected once. The V gene is TRBV18, the J gene TRBJ1-1; possibly TRBD1 for D (5 bases). Germline lookup yields CDR1 KGHSH and CDR2 LQKENI. CDR3 length equals 11 residues. V shed 7 bases and J shed 7 bases, with 10 bases lying between them. The CDR3 nucleotides are TGTGCCAGCTTCTGGGGCCGTGAAGCTTTCTTT. Translation gives CASFWGREAFF.

Details on this clone: One end of the junction does not line up with germline, which may come from a read error. The chain carries TRBV19 and TRBJ1-6; D uncertain. This CDR3 has 13 amino acids. Per germline, CDR1 LNHDA and CDR2 SQIVND (reference sequence). The CDR3 loop is CASSIGGGSPAYF. The CDR3 nucleotides are TGTGCCAGTAGTATAGGAGGCGGCTCACCAGCCTATTTT.

This chain uses TRBV30 with TRBJ2-3, with D tentatively TRBD2 (6 bases). The CDR3 consists of 15 residues. Germline CDR1 and CDR2: GTSNPN and SVGIG (reference sequence). Trimming shortened V by 8 bases and J by 5 bases, and 23 bases separated the two germline ends. In DNA, the CDR3 is TGTGCCCTGGGAGGTAGGACCAAAACCGGAGATACGCAGTATTTT. It encodes CALGGRTKTGDTQYF.

This clone appeared once. The chain is built from TRBV19 and TRBJ1-5; no reliable D call. CDR1 is LNHDA, CDR2 SQIVND, per germline (reference sequence). V was clipped by 2 bases and J by 7 bases, with 12 bases between them. The CDR3 covers 14 residues. The CDR3 DNA reads as TGTGCCAGTAGTATAACCGGACTGGGGCAGCCCCAGCATTTT. Protein product: CASSITGLGQPQHF. Using reference TRBV19 and TRBJ1-5 for the parts outside the CDR3, the full variable domain is DGGITQSPKYLFRKEGQNVTLSCEQNLNHDAMYWYRQDPGQGLRLIYYSQIVNDFQKGDIAEGYSVSREKKESFPLTVTSAQKNPTAFYLCASSITGLGQPQHFGDGTRLSIL.

The chain combines TRBV18 with TRBJ2-7, with 7 positions matching TRBD1. This CDR3 region has 13 residues. The V gene end was trimmed by 6 bases and the J gene end by 3 bases; junction bases not matched to a gene: 5. CDR1 KGHSH and CDR2 LQKENI come from the germline V gene. The CDR3 spells CASSGDSFYEQYF. CDR3 in DNA: TGTGCCAGCTCTGGGGACAGTTTCTACGAGCAGTACTTC.

This chain uses TRBV11-1 with TRBJ2-1, with 12 bases lining up with TRBD2. The V segment lost 4 bases and the J segment 8 bases; nucleotides outside the gene matches: 9. Germline V lookup: CDR1 SGHAT, CDR2 FQDESV (reference sequence). The CDR3 is 16 residues long. The CDR3 DNA sequence: TGTGCCAGCAGCTCTCGGACTAGCGGGATTGCGGATGAGCAGTTCTTC. Amino acid sequence: CASSSRTSGIADEQFF.

The J gene is TRBJ2-1, the V gene TRBV27, with TRBD2 matching 7 bases. Germline values: CDR1 MNHEY, CDR2 SMNVEV (reference sequence). Germline trimming cut 5 bases from V and 8 bases from J; bases unmatched to any gene: 9. This CDR3 spans 14 amino acids. The CDR3 is CASSIGTTDDEQFF. The CDR3 bases are TGTGCCAGCAGTATTGGGACTACCGACGATGAGCAGTTCTTC.

A few counts support this clone. CDR3: CAIIAGGQETQYF. DNA of the CDR3: TGTGCCATCATAGCGGGGGGCCAAGAGACCCAGTACTTC. The chain has TRBV10-3 and TRBJ2-5; TRBD2 matches 10 bases. V was pared by 7 bases and J by 1 base, with 0 bases of the junction left unmatched. The CDR3 covers 13 residues. Germline CDR1 ENHRY, CDR2 SYGVKD.

The chain combines TRBV11-2 with TRBJ2-5; D call uncertain. CDR3 size: 15 residues. V lost 5 bases to trimming and J lost 2 bases, with 15 bases between them. Germline CDR1 SGHAT, CDR2 FQNNGV. The CDR3 protein is CASSGRTGLQETQYF. The CDR3 DNA sequence: TGTGCCAGCAGCGGGCGAACCGGTTTACAAGAGACCCAGTACTTC.

The chain couples TRBV6-5 to TRBJ1-5, with D maybe TRBD1 (6 bases). Looked up from germline, CDR1 is MNHEY and CDR2 is SVGAGI. This CDR3 region has 15 residues. V lost 3 bases and J 3 bases, leaving 12 bases between the germline ends. CDR3 loop: CASSYSGVTNQPQHF. CDR3 nucleotide sequence: TGTGCCAGCAGTTATTCAGGGGTAACCAATCAGCCCCAGCATTTT.

The CDR3 coding sequence is TGTGCCAGCAGCGATCCGGGACTAGCGGGCTCCTACGAGCAGTACTTC. Its translation is CASSDPGLAGSYEQYF. The chain couples TRBV2 to TRBJ2-7, with 12 nucleotides matching TRBD2. The germline V gene has CDR1 SNHLY and CDR2 FYNNEI. V trimming: 6 bases; J trimming: 0 bases; junction bases outside the gene matches: 6. This CDR3 spans 16 amino acids.

This chain joins TRBV11-1 and TRBJ2-7, with D perhaps TRBD2 (6 bases). The CDR3 extends over 15 amino acids. Trimming took off 2 bases at V and 0 bases at J, with 11 bases between the two ends. From germline, CDR1 is SGHAT and CDR2 FQDESV (reference sequence). Written as DNA, the CDR3 is TGTGCCAGCAGCTTAATCACTAGCAGCTCCTACGAGCAGTACTTC. This translates into CASSLITSSSYEQYF.

The CDR3 sequence is CASSLSRETQYF. The DNA for the CDR3 is TGTGCCAGCAGCTTATCCCGGGAGACCCAGTACTTC. J is TRBJ2-5 and V is TRBV7-2; D remains ambiguous. The CDR3 is made up of 12 amino acids. V lost 2 bases to trimming and J lost 5 bases, with 6 bases between them. Germline V gene sequence: CDR1 SGHTA, CDR2 FQGNSA.

This clone was seen a few times. The chain has TRBV2 and TRBJ2-7, with TRBD2 matching over 7 bases. Germline V lookup: CDR1 SNHLY, CDR2 FYNNEI. This CDR3 is built from 15 residues. V was clipped by 4 bases and J by 2 bases; unmatched bases: 8. The chain's CDR3 is CASSAGGPPPYEQYF. CDR3 coding DNA: TGTGCCAGCAGTGCGGGGGGACCCCCCCCCTACGAGCAGTACTTC.

This chain links TRBV27 with TRBJ2-1, with 11 nucleotides matching TRBD2. The CDR3 is made up of 15 amino acids. Germline V gene lookup returns CDR1 MNHEY and CDR2 SMNVEV (reference sequence). Trimming cost V 5 bases and J 7 bases; bases outside gene matches: 7. The CDR3 protein is CASSPLAGGGNEQFF. The CDR3 nucleotides read TGTGCCAGCAGTCCTCTAGCGGGAGGAGGAAATGAGCAGTTCTTC.

This chain links TRBV6-6 with TRBJ1-1; unclear D gene. The CDR3 runs to 14 residues. The germline V gene encodes CDR1 MNHNY and CDR2 SVGAGI (reference sequence). V shed 5 bases and J shed 5 bases, with 15 bases lying between them. The CDR3 loop reads CASSPGYPETEAFF. The CDR3 nucleotides are TGTGCCAGCAGTCCTGGTTATCCGGAGACTGAAGCTTTCTTT.

The chain has TRBV27 and TRBJ2-5, with 15 bases fitting TRBD2. V lost 6 bases to trimming and J lost 2 bases; unmatched junction nucleotides: 10. Germline assignment: CDR1 MNHEY and CDR2 SMNVEV (reference sequence). The CDR3 is 18 amino acids. The CDR3 sequence is CASRAPGLAGGGQETQYF. CDR3 nucleotides: TGTGCCAGCAGGGCCCCGGGACTAGCGGGGGGAGGTCAAGAGACCCAGTACTTC.

In this sample, this clone turned up once. The chain is built from TRBV25-1 and TRBJ2-1; 8 nucleotides align to TRBD2. Trimming removed 4 bases from V and 7 bases from J; junction bases left unmatched: 12. This CDR3 contains 16 residues. Germline V gene lookup returns CDR1 MGHDK and CDR2 SYGVNS. The CDR3 here is CASSAQFSGRRNEQFF. The CDR3 DNA is TGTGCCAGCAGTGCCCAATTCAGCGGGAGACGTAATGAGCAGTTCTTC.

This rearrangement joins TRBV6-5 to TRBJ1-1, with TRBD1 identical over 8 bases. CDR1 and CDR2 from the germline V gene are MNHEY and SVGAGI. J gave up 3 bases and V 2 bases, and 2 bases lay outside the gene matches. This CDR3 region has 14 residues. CDR3 loop: CASSYRTGYTEAFF. The CDR3 DNA sequence: TGTGCCAGCAGTTACAGGACAGGGTACACTGAAGCTTTCTTT.

V is TRBV4-1 and J is TRBJ1-5; the match to TRBD1 covers 8 bases. In germline, CDR1 is MGHRA, CDR2 YSYEKL. The CDR3 is 15 amino acids. Losses at the gene ends were 6 bases for V and 1 base for J; bases not matched to a gene: 5. The CDR3 here is CASSPDRGSNQPQHF. The CDR3 nucleotides are TGCGCCAGCAGTCCCGACAGGGGAAGCAATCAGCCCCAGCATTTT.